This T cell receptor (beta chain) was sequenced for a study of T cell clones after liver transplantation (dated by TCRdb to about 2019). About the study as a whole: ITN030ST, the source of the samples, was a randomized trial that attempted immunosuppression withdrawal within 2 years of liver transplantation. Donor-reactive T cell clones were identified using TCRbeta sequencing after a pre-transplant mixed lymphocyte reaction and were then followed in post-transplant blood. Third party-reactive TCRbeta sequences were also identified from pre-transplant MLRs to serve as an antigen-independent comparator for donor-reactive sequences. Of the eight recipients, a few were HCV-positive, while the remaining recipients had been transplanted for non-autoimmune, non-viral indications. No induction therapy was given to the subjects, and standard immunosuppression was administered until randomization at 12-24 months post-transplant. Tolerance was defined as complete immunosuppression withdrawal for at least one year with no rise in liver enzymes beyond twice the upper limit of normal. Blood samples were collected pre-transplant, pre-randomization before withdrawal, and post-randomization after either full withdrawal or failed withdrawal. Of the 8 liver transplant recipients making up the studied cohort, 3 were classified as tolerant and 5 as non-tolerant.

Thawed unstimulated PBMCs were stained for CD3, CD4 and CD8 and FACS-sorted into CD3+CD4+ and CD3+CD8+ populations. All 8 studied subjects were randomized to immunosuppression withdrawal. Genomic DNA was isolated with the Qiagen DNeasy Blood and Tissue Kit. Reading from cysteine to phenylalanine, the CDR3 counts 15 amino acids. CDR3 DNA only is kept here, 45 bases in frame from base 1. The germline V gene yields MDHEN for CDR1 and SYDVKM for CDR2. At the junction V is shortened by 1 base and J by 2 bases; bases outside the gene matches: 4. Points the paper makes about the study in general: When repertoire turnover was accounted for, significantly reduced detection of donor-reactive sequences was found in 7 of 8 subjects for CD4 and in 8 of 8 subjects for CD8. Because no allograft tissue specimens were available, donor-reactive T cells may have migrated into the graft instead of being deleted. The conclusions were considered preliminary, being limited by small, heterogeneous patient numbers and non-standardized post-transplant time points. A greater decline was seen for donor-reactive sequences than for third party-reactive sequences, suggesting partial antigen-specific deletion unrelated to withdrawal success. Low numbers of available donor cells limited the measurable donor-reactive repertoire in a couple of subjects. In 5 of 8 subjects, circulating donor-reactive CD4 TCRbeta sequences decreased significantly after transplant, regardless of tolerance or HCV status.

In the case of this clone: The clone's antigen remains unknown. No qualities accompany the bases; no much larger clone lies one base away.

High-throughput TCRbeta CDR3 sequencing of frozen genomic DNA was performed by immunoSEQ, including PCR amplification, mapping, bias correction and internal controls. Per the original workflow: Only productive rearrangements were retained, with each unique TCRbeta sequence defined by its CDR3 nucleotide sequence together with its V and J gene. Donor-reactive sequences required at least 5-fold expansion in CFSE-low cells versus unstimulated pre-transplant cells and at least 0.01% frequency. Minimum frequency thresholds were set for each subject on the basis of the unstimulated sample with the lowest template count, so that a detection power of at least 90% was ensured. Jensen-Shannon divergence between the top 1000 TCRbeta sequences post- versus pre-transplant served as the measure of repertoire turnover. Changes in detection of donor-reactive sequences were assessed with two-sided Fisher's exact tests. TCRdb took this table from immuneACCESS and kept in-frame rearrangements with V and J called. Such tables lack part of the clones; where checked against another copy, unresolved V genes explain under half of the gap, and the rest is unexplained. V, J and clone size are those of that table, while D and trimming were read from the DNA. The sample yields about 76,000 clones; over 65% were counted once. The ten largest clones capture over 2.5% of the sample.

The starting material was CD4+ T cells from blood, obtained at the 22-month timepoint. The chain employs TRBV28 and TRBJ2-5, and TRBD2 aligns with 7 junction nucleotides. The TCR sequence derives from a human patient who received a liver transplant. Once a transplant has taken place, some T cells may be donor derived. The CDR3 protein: CASSLLASGQETQYF. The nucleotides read TGTGCCAGCAGTTTATTAGCTAGCGGACAAGAGACCCAGTACTTC.